This T cell receptor (beta chain) emerged from a study of Graves' ophthalmopathy and Graves' hyperthyroidism. Hyperthyroidism was classified as stable if no ophthalmopathy occurred within 18 months of follow-up. The authors diagnosed from clinical symptoms, serum thyroxine, TRAb, thyroid ultrasound and orbital computed tomography. V dropped 8 bases and J dropped 4; count of bases not matched to a gene: 12. There are 16 residues in the CDR3. The study's findings and limits: Ophthalmopathy and stable hyperthyroidism were discriminated by a 13-signature model, with about 90% sensitivity and 70% to 84% specificity.

Beta-chain TCR CDR3 regions were amplified from RNA transcripts. The first-round RT-PCR employed HTBI primers together with the Qiagen OneStep RT-PCR kit. A multiplex PCR was then performed as the second round. TCRdb called the multiplex PCR reads again in MiXCR, with one record for every CDR3 protein. This sample yields hundreds of thousands of distinct CDR3 sequences, of which about a fifth are seen a single time; approximately 6.5% belongs to the top ten. Points on this clonotype: The antigen is undetermined.

This sequence originates from a woman aged 18-29 years with stable Graves' hyperthyroidism. Some clones in this sample may be carry-over from other donors' samples. The specimen sequenced was peripheral blood. This chain uses TRBV12-3 or TRBV12-4 with TRBJ2-7; TRBD1 matches at 12 bases. CDR3 sequence: CASPRGDRGRKYEQYF. CDR3 DNA: TGTGCCAGCCCCAGAGGGGACAGGGGGCGCAAATACGAGCAGTACTTC.